This T cell receptor (beta chain) was obtained from a study of shared clonotypes between healthy human individuals. Study results and caveats: Among several donors, roughly 5% of naive CD4 clonotypes were found in common.

For this clone: The antigen remains unidentified. The same CDR3 arises from other DNA sequences in this sample as well.

Selected positively for CCR7 and CD45RO-negative, naive CD8 cells excluded terminally differentiated effector memory CD45RA+ cells. The protocol was immunoSEQ multiplex PCR, while the TCRdb copy is restricted to in-frame clones and leaves out a portion. The table has about 2.2 million clones, 90% to 95% seen once. The specimen sequenced was naive CD8+ T cells from PBMCs. The receptor was derived from a man aged 18 to 35 in good health. Some clones in this sample may be carry-over from other donors' samples.

DNA for the CDR3: TGTGCCAGCAGTTTAGGCAGGGTTCCCTACGAGCAGTACTTC. This encodes CASSLGRVPYEQYF. V usage is TRBV27 and J usage is TRBJ2-7, with D tentatively TRBD1 (5 bases). The CDR3 is 14 residues long. Trimming removed 2 bases at V and 2 bases at J, with 10 bases between. Germline assignment: CDR1 MNHEY and CDR2 SMNVEV (reference sequence).